The TCR beta chain described here comes from a study of blood T cell repertoires in COVID-19. Study summary: Spain, Italy and the United States supplied samples that represented acute and convalescent COVID-19.

In the original analysis: Amplifying reference gene primers gave estimates of nucleated cell counts. Here immunoSEQ multiplex PCR was the method, and the copy in TCRdb shows in-frame clones only, minus some. V and J calls and clone size are those listed in that table; D and trimming were worked out from the DNA. The sample has 55,000 to 90,000 clones; around 85% are singletons. The CDR3 extends over 17 amino acids. V shed 0 bases, J shed 3 bases, and the junction held 6 bases outside the gene matches. Germline CDR1 and CDR2: SGHNT and YENEEA. This clonotype originated in a woman over 75 with active or convalescent COVID-19. The sequencing sample was made of peripheral blood. This sequence joins TRBV11-3 and TRBJ2-1, with 9 bases matching TRBD2. This CDR3 is CASSLEPVAGVYNEQFF. The CDR3 bases are TGTGCCAGCAGCTTAGAGCCAGTAGCGGGGGTCTACAATGAGCAGTTCTTC.